Below are 30 T cell receptor beta chains sequenced from a single sample in a study of T cells in Graves' hyperthyroidism and ophthalmopathy. What was amplified from RNA transcripts were TCR beta CDR3 regions. HTBI primers were employed in a first-round RT-PCR of the TCR CDR3. One entry per CDR3 protein results from TCRdb running MiXCR on the multiplex PCR reads. The sample carries 400,000 or so distinct CDR3 sequences, around 15% recorded once. Sequenced material: blood. The source is a woman in her twenties or thirties with Graves' ophthalmopathy.

This clonotype has at least ten counts. The rearrangement links TRBV6-1 to TRBJ2-5; 9 nucleotides align to TRBD1. Losses at the gene ends were 1 base for V and 0 bases for J; bases not matched to a gene: 15. The germline V gene has CDR1 MNHNS and CDR2 SASEGT. There are 20 residues in the CDR3. CDR3 in DNA: TGTGCCAGCAGTGAAGGCTACGGAGATGGACAGGGGTTTAACCAAGAGACCCAGTACTTC. Encoded protein: CASSEGYGDGQGFNQETQYF.

This clonotype was counted ten times or more. V is TRBV20-1 and J is TRBJ2-1, with a tentative D call TRBD2 (5 bases). Trimming left V 4 bases short and J 0 bases short, with 22 bases between. The CDR3 consists of 18 residues. CDR1 is DFQATT and CDR2 is SNEGSKA in the germline V gene (reference sequence). The CDR3 DNA sequence: TGCAGTGCTATCCCGGGATCAGTCCTCCCTATCTCCTACAATGAGCAGTTCTTC. Protein product: CSAIPGSVLPISYNEQFF.

This clonotype has a count of ten or more. This chain uses TRBV2 with TRBJ1-1, with D possibly being TRBD1 (5 bases). Germline values: CDR1 SNHLY, CDR2 FYNNEI. The CDR3 totals 13 residues. Between the trimmed V and J ends, which lost 6 bases and 3 bases, there was a span of 11 bases. In DNA, the CDR3 is TGTGCCAGCAGGGGATCCAGGGACACTGAAGCTTTCTTT. Its translation is CASRGSRDTEAFF.

This rearrangement joins TRBV7-2 to TRBJ1-4; a possible D gene is TRBD1 (6 bases). V was cut by 5 bases and J by 6 bases, with 13 bases left in between. Germline V gene data show CDR1 as SGHTA and CDR2 as FQGNSA. The CDR3 is 14 residues long. CDR3 DNA sequence: TGTGCCAGCAGCCGAGGGGGGGGCCATGAAAAACTGTTTTTT. Its protein product is CASSRGGGHEKLFF.

This clonotype showed up just a few times. The CDR3 DNA sequence: TGTGCCAGCAGCCCCTGGACGGAGACCTACGAGCAGTACTTC. Protein product: CASSPWTETYEQYF. The genes are TRBV4-2 and TRBJ2-7; D remains ambiguous. This CDR3 comprises 14 residues. Germline loops: CDR1 LGHNA, CDR2 YNFKEQ. Trimming pared 4 bases from V and 2 bases from J, leaving 12 bases between.

As regards this clonotype: A much larger clone lies one base from this, so it may be a read error. The conserved final phenylalanine or tryptophan is absent from the CDR3, which likely points to a read error. CDR3 in DNA: TGTGCCAGCAGTCGTAATACCCCGGGGGAGACCCAGTACCTC. Translating it yields CASSRNTPGETQYL. This chain joins TRBV12-3 or TRBV12-4 and TRBJ2-5; possible D gene TRBD2, 5 bases. V lost 5 bases, J lost 5 bases, and 15 bases lay in between. CDR3 length: 14 residues.

This clonotype came up many times. This chain uses TRBV7-9 with TRBJ1-4; D gene unclear. V dropped 5 bases and J dropped 3 bases, with 10 bases sitting between them. Germline lookup yields CDR1 SEHNR and CDR2 FQNEAQ (reference sequence). This CDR3 comprises 14 residues. CDR3 nucleotides: TGTGCCAGCAGCGACGCCGGGGCTAATGAAAAACTGTTTTTT. Translating it yields CASSDAGANEKLFF.

This clonotype showed up many times. The chain links TRBV30 to TRBJ1-3; the D is unclear. V was pared by 3 bases and J by 4 bases, with 10 bases between. This CDR3 has 13 amino acids. Germline V gene sequence: CDR1 GTSNPN, CDR2 SVGIG (reference sequence). The CDR3 spells CAWSFDRGNTIYF. The CDR3 nucleotides are TGTGCCTGGAGCTTCGATAGAGGAAACACCATATATTTT.

The genes are TRBV7-9 and TRBJ1-1, with 8 bases matching TRBD1. V was clipped by 5 bases and J by 7 bases; unmatched bases: 6. CDR3 length equals 13 residues. Germline lookup yields CDR1 SEHNR and CDR2 FQNEAQ (reference sequence). The CDR3 region is CASSDDRGLEAFF. The CDR3 DNA reads as TGTGCCAGCAGCGACGACAGGGGACTTGAAGCTTTCTTT.

This clonotype has a count of ten or more. This chain connects TRBV28 to TRBJ2-4; D ambiguous. Trimming pared 3 bases from V and 7 bases from J, leaving 10 bases between. CDR1 is MDHEN and CDR2 is SYDVKM in the germline V gene. The CDR3 has 13 residues. CDR3: CASSFLVNNIQYF. The DNA of the CDR3 is TGTGCCAGCAGTTTCCTGGTCAACAACATTCAGTACTTC.

This clonotype has more than one count but fewer than ten. A read error may explain this, as a much larger clone is one base away. The V and J genes are TRBV5-1 and TRBJ2-6, with a possible D match to TRBD1 (6 bases). With 5 bases removed from V and 4 bases from J, the gap between germline ends came to 19 bases. CDR3 length equals 17 residues. Germline V gene lookup returns CDR1 SGHRS and CDR2 YFSETQ. DNA of the CDR3: TGCGCCAGCAGTCCGTCTAGGTCAGGGGCCGGGGCCAACGTCCTGACTTTC. Translated, it gives CASSPSRSGAGANVLTF.

This clonotype was seen ten or more times. J is TRBJ2-7 and V is TRBV27, with D perhaps matching TRBD2 (6 bases). CDR1 and CDR2 (germline): MNHEY, SMNVEV (reference sequence). The length of the CDR3 is 15 residues. Between the trimmed V and J ends, which lost 3 bases and 2 bases, there was a span of 14 bases. The CDR3 DNA follows: TGTGCCAGCAGTTTTCTACTAGCCAATCCCTACGAGCAGTACTTC. Protein: CASSFLLANPYEQYF.

This clonotype was seen many times. The rearrangement uses TRBV12-3 or TRBV12-4 and TRBJ2-7; D unclear. The CDR3 is 11 amino acids. Trimming shortened V by 4 bases and J by 4 bases, and 5 bases separated the two germline ends. The CDR3 DNA reads as TGTGCCAGCAGTTCAAAGTACGAGCAGTACTTC. Translating it yields CASSSKYEQYF.

This clonotype occurred many times. The chain carries TRBV2 and TRBJ2-1, with D possibly TRBD1 on 5 matching bases. The V end was cut by 4 bases, the J end by 5 bases, with 6 bases between. There are 12 residues in the CDR3. Per the germline V gene, CDR1 is SNHLY and CDR2 is FYNNEI. This chain's CDR3 is CASSGQNNEQFF. CDR3 in DNA: TGTGCCAGCAGTGGACAGAACAATGAGCAGTTCTTC.

Concerning this clonotype itself: Possible read error: a much larger clone is one base away. The J gene is TRBJ2-3, the V gene TRBV18; 13 bases line up with TRBD2. V shed 5 bases and J 4 bases; nucleotides not matched to a gene: 12. The CDR3 spans 18 residues. CDR1 is KGHSH and CDR2 is LQKENI in the germline V gene. CDR3 in DNA: TGTGCCAGCTCATTACTAGCGGGGGGGCCCCCCACGTCAGATACGCAGTATTTT. It translates to CASSLLAGGPPTSDTQYF.

This clonotype was recorded at least ten times. The chain has TRBV6-5 and TRBJ1-6; TRBD1 matches 7 bases. CDR3 length: 18 amino acids. Looked up from germline, CDR1 is MNHEY and CDR2 is SVGAGI. The ends lost 2 bases at V and 8 bases at J; junction bases unmatched: 15. CDR3: CASSYPGQRAPPDSPLHF. The CDR3 nucleotides read TGTGCCAGCAGTTACCCGGGACAGAGGGCCCCTCCGGATTCACCCCTCCACTTT.

To note about this clonotype: A much bigger clone sits one base away, suggesting this may be a read error. The CDR3 carries no conserved terminal phenylalanine or tryptophan, so it likely arises from a read error. The J gene is TRBJ1-3, the V gene TRBV7-2; D unclear. This CDR3 is built from 13 residues. The germline gives CDR1 SGHTA, CDR2 FQGNSA. V lost 3 bases and J lost 2, with 5 bases in between. CDR3: CASSFLTGNTIYS. As DNA, the CDR3 is TGTGCCAGCAGCTTTCTAACTGGAAACACCATATATTCT.

This clonotype was observed at least ten times. The CDR3 DNA follows: TGTGCCAGCTCAGGGGACTCCTATAATTCACCCCTCCACTTT. Protein sequence: CASSGDSYNSPLHF. The chain links TRBV18 to TRBJ1-6; no clear D gene. The germline gives CDR1 KGHSH, CDR2 LQKENI. With 5 bases removed from V and 0 bases from J, the gap between germline ends came to 5 bases. The CDR3 extends over 14 amino acids.

This clonotype occurred once. V and J are TRBV7-9 and TRBJ1-1; a possible D gene is TRBD1 (5 bases). Per the germline V gene, CDR1 is SEHNR and CDR2 is FQNEAQ (reference sequence). The CDR3 length is 14 residues. V was pared by 0 bases and J by 6 bases, with 11 bases between. For the CDR3, the DNA is TGTGCCAGCAGCTTAGCCCCACGGGGCGCTGAAGCTTTCTTT. Residues: CASSLAPRGAEAFF. Full variable domain (rest looked up from reference TRBV7-9 and TRBJ1-1): DTGVSQNPRHKITKRGQNVTFRCDPISEHNRLYWYRQTLGQGPEFLTYFQNEAQLEKSRLLSDRFSAERPKGSFSTLEIQRTEQGDSAMYLCASSLAPRGAEAFFGQGTRLTVV.

The genes are TRBV6-1 and TRBJ1-1; TRBD1 is a possible D gene (5 bases). This CDR3 comprises 13 residues. Germline V gives CDR1 MNHNS, CDR2 SASEGT. The V end was cut by 5 bases, the J end by 4 bases, with 11 bases between. The CDR3 DNA sequence: TGTGCCAGCAGTCCGGGGGGGGTCACTGAAGCTTTCTTT. Amino acids: CASSPGGVTEAFF.

This clonotype was recorded at least ten times. This sequence joins TRBV5-1 and TRBJ1-2; D remains unclear. The CDR3 consists of 13 residues. Per the germline V gene, CDR1 is SGHRS and CDR2 is YFSETQ. The V gene lost 3 bases and the J gene lost 2 bases, with 8 bases spanning the gap. The CDR3 bases are TGCGCCAGCAGCTCCGACTTAAACTATGGCTACACCTTC. As protein: CASSSDLNYGYTF.

This clonotype was detected only a few times. The V call is TRBV5-4, the J call TRBJ2-1; D gene ambiguous. With 0 bases removed from V and 8 bases from J, the gap between germline ends came to 12 bases. This CDR3 contains 14 residues. Germline-derived CDR1 and CDR2 are SGHNT and YYREEE (reference sequence). The CDR3 loop reads CASSLASQAYEQFF. In DNA form, the CDR3 reads TGTGCCAGCAGCTTGGCCAGTCAGGCCTATGAGCAGTTCTTC.

This clonotype was detected many times. The gene calls are TRBV5-1 and TRBJ2-5; 7 nucleotides agree with TRBD1. The CDR3 loop spans 13 amino acids. Germline loops: CDR1 SGHRS, CDR2 YFSETQ. With 2 bases clipped from V and 3 bases from J, the junction kept 1 base outside the gene matches. The CDR3 loop is CASSFGTEETQYF. The CDR3 coding sequence is TGCGCCAGCAGCTTTGGGACAGAAGAGACCCAGTACTTC. Based on the CDR3 plus reference TRBV5-1 and TRBJ2-5, the full variable domain is KAGVTQTPRYLIKTRGQQVTLSCSPISGHRSVSWYQQTPGQGLQFLFEYFSETQRNKGNFPGRFSGRQFSNSRSEMNVSTLELGDSALYLCASSFGTEETQYFGPGTRLLVL.

This rearrangement joins TRBV20-1 to TRBJ2-1; D may be TRBD1 (8 bases). This CDR3 has 13 amino acids. V lost 3 bases, J lost 8 bases, and 14 bases lay in between. Germline V lookup: CDR1 DFQATT, CDR2 SNEGSKA (reference sequence). CDR3 nucleotides: TGCAGTGCTAGTTCGGGGGGACAGGATGAGCAGTTCTTC. Translated: CSASSGGQDEQFF.

This clonotype was recorded many times. The chain employs TRBV20-1 and TRBJ2-7, with D unclear. The CDR3 is 14 residues long. Per the germline V gene, CDR1 is DFQATT and CDR2 is SNEGSKA (reference sequence). The V end was cut by 1 base, the J end by 2 bases, with 12 bases between. CDR3 loop: CSARADLSPYEQYF. Here the CDR3 DNA reads TGCAGTGCTAGAGCCGACCTAAGCCCCTACGAGCAGTACTTC.

This clonotype was picked up many times. The rearrangement joins TRBV12-3 or TRBV12-4 to TRBJ2-1, with D possibly TRBD2 on 6 matching bases. V lost 6 bases to trimming and J lost 0 bases, with 9 bases between them. The CDR3 is made up of 14 amino acids. Here the CDR3 reads CASRGGDSYNEQFF. For the CDR3, the DNA is TGTGCCAGCAGGGGCGGGGACTCCTACAATGAGCAGTTCTTC.

The chain couples TRBV10-3 to TRBJ2-3; 7 positions agree with TRBD1. This CDR3 has 17 residues. Germline loops: CDR1 ENHRY, CDR2 SYGVKD. J lost 2 bases, V lost 4 bases, and 12 bases had no gene match. CDR3 bases: TGTGCCATCAGTGCATCCCGTGGGGACAGCAACACAGATACGCAGTATTTT. This translates into CAISASRGDSNTDTQYF.

The rearrangement joins TRBV9 to TRBJ2-1; 8 bases align to TRBD2. The CDR3 consists of 15 residues. V was pared by 3 bases and J by 4 bases, with 6 bases of the junction left unmatched. From germline, CDR1 is SGDLS and CDR2 YYNGEE. This CDR3 is CASSGGAGGYNEQFF. CDR3 in DNA: TGTGCCAGCAGCGGAGGGGCGGGGGGTTACAATGAGCAGTTCTTC.

This clonotype was seen at least ten times. V usage is TRBV27 and J usage is TRBJ1-2, with D perhaps TRBD1 (6 bases). Deletions cut 7 bases from V and 2 bases from J, with 14 bases between. Germline loops: CDR1 MNHEY, CDR2 SMNVEV (reference sequence). The CDR3 length is 14 residues. CDR3 sequence reads: CASKQPQGNYGYTF. DNA for the CDR3: TGTGCCAGCAAGCAACCGCAGGGGAACTATGGCTACACCTTC.

The chain recombines TRBV13 with TRBJ2-3; 8 bases agree with TRBD1. This CDR3 comprises 14 residues. With V trimmed by 5 bases and J by 4 bases, 5 bases remained unmatched. CDR1 and CDR2 from the germline V gene are PRHDT and FYEKMQ (reference sequence). CDR3 sequence: CASSPQGGPDTQYF. The CDR3 DNA follows: TGTGCCAGCAGCCCACAGGGGGGCCCAGATACGCAGTATTTT.